These 31 T cell receptor beta chains were sequenced from one sample in a study of blood T cell repertoires in COVID-19. Profiling relied on immunoSEQ multiplex PCR, and the TCRdb table lists in-frame clones only, not all of them. This repertoire shows about 50,000 clones, more than 90% found once; its top ten account for around 3.6%. Sequencing was performed on peripheral blood. The source of these receptors is a human donor in a cohort sampled during active COVID-19.

Only one count was recorded for this clone. The chain couples TRBV10-2 to TRBJ2-7; tentative D call: TRBD1 (5 bases). CDR1 is WSHSY, CDR2 SAAADI, per germline. The CDR3 covers 13 residues. Between the trimmed V and J ends, which lost 5 bases and 2 bases, there was a span of 10 bases. The CDR3 sequence is CASSTRVTYEQYV. CDR3 in DNA: TGCGCCAGCAGTACCAGGGTAACCTACGAGCAGTACGTC.

The genes are TRBV6-6 and TRBJ1-2; no reliable D call. V was cut by 7 bases and J by 4 bases, with 19 bases left in between. The CDR3 loop spans 15 amino acids. The germline V gene encodes CDR1 MNHNY and CDR2 SVGAGI (reference sequence). CDR3 in amino acids: CASTLQPPTPYGYTF. In DNA, the CDR3 is TGTGCCAGCACCTTACAGCCTCCAACCCCCTATGGCTACACCTTC.

The sample holds one count of this clone. This rearrangement joins TRBV24-1 to TRBJ1-2, with TRBD1 matching 10 bases. Germline CDR1 reads KGHDR; CDR2 reads SFDVKD. The length of the CDR3 is 12 residues. V shed 5 bases and J 8 bases; nucleotides not matched to a gene: 1. The chain's CDR3 is CATSGDRGGYTF. CDR3 in DNA: TGTGCCACCAGTGGGGACAGGGGAGGCTACACCTTC.

The gene calls are TRBV28 and TRBJ1-5, with D possibly being TRBD1 (6 bases). This CDR3 has 16 amino acids. V dropped 8 bases and J dropped 2 bases, with 19 bases sitting between them. Germline V gives CDR1 MDHEN, CDR2 SYDVKM. The CDR3 region has the DNA TGTGCCAGCCGTGACCTTCGGGACACCCGCAATCAGCCCCAGCATTTT. This encodes CASRDLRDTRNQPQHF.

The chain carries TRBV18 and TRBJ2-5; 7 bases align to TRBD1. Trimming took 5 bases from V and 1 from J; bases not matched to a gene: 7. The CDR3 is 15 residues long. CDR1 and CDR2 (germline): KGHSH, LQKENI. The CDR3 region is CASSFRDSSQETQYF. In DNA, the CDR3 is TGTGCCAGCTCATTCCGGGACAGCAGCCAAGAGACCCAGTACTTC.

This clone was seen only once. The rearrangement joins TRBV27 to TRBJ2-7, with 9 nucleotides matching TRBD1. V dropped 0 bases and J dropped 3; count of bases not matched to a gene: 6. CDR3 length: 16 residues. CDR1 MNHEY and CDR2 SMNVEV come from the germline V gene (reference sequence). The chain's CDR3 is CASSLSGTGSFYEQYF. For the CDR3, the DNA is TGTGCCAGCAGTTTATCAGGGACAGGGTCCTTCTACGAGCAGTACTTC.

The J gene is TRBJ2-1, the V gene TRBV5-1, with a possible D match to TRBD1 (6 bases). The V gene lost 0 bases and the J gene lost 3 bases, with 7 bases spanning the gap. The CDR3 covers 14 residues. The V gene's germline CDR1 is SGHRS and CDR2 YFSETQ. CDR3 in amino acids: CASSLDRDYNEQFF. The CDR3, as DNA: TGCGCCAGCAGCTTGGACAGGGACTACAATGAGCAGTTCTTC.

This sequence joins TRBV2 and TRBJ2-1, with D tentatively TRBD2 (6 bases). V lost 7 bases and J 4 bases, leaving 14 bases between the germline ends. CDR1 is SNHLY and CDR2 is FYNNEI in the germline V gene. There are 14 residues in the CDR3. As DNA, the CDR3 is TGTGCCAGCACTCAGGGACTTATTTACAATGAGCAGTTCTTC. This translates into CASTQGLIYNEQFF. Full variable domain (rest looked up from reference TRBV2 and TRBJ2-1): EPEVTQTPSHQVTQMGQEVILRCVPISNHLYFYWYRQILGQKVEFLVSFYNNEISEKSEIFDDQFSVERPDGSNFTLKIRSTKLEDSAMYFCASTQGLIYNEQFFGPGTRLTVL.

This clone was detected only a few times. This rearrangement joins TRBV10-1 to TRBJ1-4; D gene unclear. Germline CDR1 is WNHNN and CDR2 is SYGVQD (reference sequence). The CDR3 extends over 18 amino acids. Trimming removed 3 bases from V and 5 bases from J, with 22 bases in between. The CDR3 protein is CASSDIPGARPTNEKLFF. The CDR3 nucleotides read TGCGCCAGCAGTGACATTCCAGGTGCACGGCCTACGAATGAAAAACTGTTTTTT.

The chain is built from TRBV4-1 and TRBJ2-1; maybe TRBD2 (5 bases). V lost 1 base and J lost 0, with 7 bases in between. This CDR3 comprises 15 residues. Germline assignment: CDR1 MGHRA and CDR2 YSYEKL. CDR3 region: CASSQAGSSYNEQFF. The CDR3 coding sequence is TGCGCCAGCAGCCAAGCGGGGAGCTCCTACAATGAGCAGTTCTTC.

The chain carries TRBV10-3 and TRBJ2-6; no clear D gene. The germline V gene encodes CDR1 ENHRY and CDR2 SYGVKD. The CDR3 has 16 residues. V lost 2 bases and J 0 bases, leaving 8 bases between the germline ends. CDR3 in DNA: TGTGCCATCAGTGAGCCCCCCGGCTCTGGGGCCAACGTCCTGACTTTC. This translates into CAISEPPGSGANVLTF.

This rearrangement joins TRBV28 to TRBJ2-7; D uncertain. Germline V lookup: CDR1 MDHEN, CDR2 SYDVKM. There are 14 residues in the CDR3. The V and J ends lost 6 bases and 2 bases respectively, with 14 bases between them. Here the CDR3 reads CASSRNPGAYEQYF. For the CDR3, the DNA is TGTGCCAGCAGCCGAAACCCTGGAGCCTACGAGCAGTACTTC. Looking up the rest from reference TRBV28 and TRBJ2-7 gives the full variable domain: DVKVTQSSRYLVKRTGEKVFLECVQDMDHENMFWYRQDPGLGLRLIYFSYDVKMKEKGDIPEGYSVSREKKERFSLILESASTNQTSMYLCASSRNPGAYEQYFGPGTRLTVT.

This chain uses TRBV7-3 with TRBJ2-2; 9 nucleotides line up with TRBD1. Trimming took 5 bases from V and 6 from J; bases not matched to a gene: 4. The CDR3 sequence is 14 residues long. Germline V CDR1 and CDR2: SGHTA, FQGTGA. CDR3 sequence: CASSPGQGSGELFF. The CDR3 nucleotides are TGTGCCAGCAGCCCCGGACAGGGGTCCGGGGAGCTGTTTTTT.

V usage is TRBV7-3 and J usage is TRBJ2-1; 7 nucleotides match TRBD2. The CDR3 runs to 15 residues. V gave up 4 bases and J gave up 6 bases; unmatched junction bases: 9. Germline V lookup: CDR1 SGHTA, CDR2 FQGTGA. Here the CDR3 reads CASSYTPSGLNEQFF. In nucleotides, the CDR3 is TGTGCCAGCAGCTACACGCCTAGCGGCCTCAATGAGCAGTTCTTC.

The genes are TRBV6-6 and TRBJ1-6; 11 nucleotides align to TRBD1. Germline CDR1 reads MNHNY; CDR2 reads SVGAGI (reference sequence). CDR3 size: 13 residues. V trimming: 5 bases; J trimming: 9 bases; junction bases outside the gene matches: 0. CDR3 sequence: CASSGTGGSPLHF. CDR3 coding DNA: TGTGCCAGCAGTGGGACAGGGGGTTCACCCCTCCACTTT.

J is TRBJ2-3 and V is TRBV25-1; a possible D gene is TRBD1 (6 bases). Trimming cost V 4 bases and J 4 bases, with 18 bases left between them. The length of the CDR3 is 16 residues. Germline CDR1 is MGHDK and CDR2 is SYGVNS. The CDR3 DNA follows: TGTGCCAGCAGTGGAGACCAGGGGCTGGAATCAGATACGCAGTATTTT. Translating it yields CASSGDQGLESDTQYF.

The V call is TRBV7-9, the J call TRBJ1-4; D remains ambiguous. Germline loops: CDR1 SEHNR, CDR2 FQNEAQ (reference sequence). The CDR3 has 13 residues. Trimming left V 0 bases short and J 8 bases short, with 7 bases between. The CDR3 protein is CASSLAHGEKLFF. The CDR3 DNA is TGTGCCAGCAGCTTAGCCCACGGGGAAAAACTGTTTTTT.

The rearrangement uses TRBV6-5 and TRBJ1-2; the match to TRBD1 covers 7 bases. Germline CDR1 and CDR2: MNHEY and SVGAGI. Trimming at V came to 10 bases and at J to 8 bases, leaving 10 bases not matched to a gene. The CDR3 loop spans 12 amino acids. This CDR3 is CATSEGARGYTF. In DNA, the CDR3 is TGTGCCACCTCCGAGGGGGCGCGGGGCTACACCTTC.

The CDR3 is CASGLVLTGTVTEAFF. The CDR3 DNA sequence: TGTGCTAGTGGTTTGGTACTGACAGGGACGGTCACTGAAGCTTTCTTT. The chain combines TRBV12-5 with TRBJ1-1, with TRBD1 identical over 7 bases. V was pared by 0 bases and J by 4 bases, with 8 bases of the junction left unmatched. Germline values: CDR1 LGHNT, CDR2 FRNRAP. This CDR3 comprises 16 residues.

The chain uses TRBV4-1 and TRBJ2-7; maybe TRBD1 (6 bases). The germline CDR1 and CDR2 sequences are MGHRA and YSYEKL. The V gene lost 1 base and the J gene lost 3 bases, with 10 bases spanning the gap. The CDR3 length is 14 residues. The CDR3 loop reads CASSQVGHLYEQYF. Here the CDR3 DNA reads TGCGCCAGCAGCCAAGTGGGACACCTCTACGAGCAGTACTTC.

The genes are TRBV24-1 and TRBJ1-2; a possible D gene is TRBD1 (6 bases). V was shortened by 3 bases and J by 4 bases, with 11 bases between the two germline ends. The CDR3 runs 14 residues. Germline loops: CDR1 KGHDR, CDR2 SFDVKD. This CDR3 reads CATSDGTSGYGYTF. The CDR3 nucleotides read TGTGCCACCAGTGATGGGACATCAGGCTATGGCTACACCTTC.

V and J are TRBV5-1 and TRBJ2-7, with D perhaps matching TRBD2 (6 bases). The CDR3 sequence is 13 residues long. V was trimmed by 4 bases and J by 4 bases, leaving 12 bases between them. Germline CDR1 is SGHRS and CDR2 is YFSETQ. CDR3 bases: TGCGCCAGCAGCCCCACGGGGGAGTACGAGCAGTACGTC. This gives the protein CASSPTGEYEQYV.

This chain joins TRBV28 and TRBJ2-1, with D perhaps TRBD1 (6 bases). There are 14 residues in the CDR3. Trimming pared 5 bases from V and 0 bases from J, leaving 8 bases between. Germline-derived CDR1 and CDR2 are MDHEN and SYDVKM. The CDR3 sequence is CASSPRGSYNEQFF. CDR3 sequence (DNA): TGTGCCAGCAGTCCCAGGGGCTCCTACAATGAGCAGTTCTTC.

V gene TRBV6-2 or TRBV6-3 combines with J gene TRBJ2-7, with a tentative D call TRBD2 (5 bases). Trimming removed 5 bases from V and 3 bases from J, with 17 bases in between. This CDR3 contains 15 residues. Germline CDR1 reads MNHEY; CDR2 reads SVGEGT. The CDR3 spells CASSGPGVVGYEQYF. The CDR3 nucleotides read TGTGCCAGCAGTGGACCCGGGGTGGTCGGCTACGAGCAGTACTTC.

This chain uses TRBV24-1 with TRBJ2-1; the D gene is possibly TRBD2 (6 bases). The V end lost 6 bases, the J end lost 8 bases, and 7 bases lay between the germline ends. Per the germline V gene, CDR1 is KGHDR and CDR2 is SFDVKD. This CDR3 spans 11 amino acids. CDR3 in DNA: TGTGCCACCAGTAGGAGGGATGAGCAGTTCTTC. Translated: CATSRRDEQFF.

The chain employs TRBV5-5 and TRBJ2-7; 9 positions agree with TRBD1. The CDR3 extends over 14 amino acids. Trimming removed 4 bases from V and 6 bases from J; junction bases left unmatched: 8. Germline V gene data show CDR1 as SGHKS and CDR2 as YYEKEE (reference sequence). The CDR3 is CASSAGTGGIEQYV. DNA of the CDR3: TGTGCCAGCAGCGCCGGTACAGGGGGCATCGAGCAGTACGTC.

The genes are TRBV14 and TRBJ2-3; TRBD2 matches at 10 bases. The V gene end was trimmed by 2 bases and the J gene end by 3 bases; junction bases not matched to a gene: 11. Germline CDR1 is SGHDN and CDR2 is FVKESK. The CDR3 covers 18 residues. The chain's CDR3 is CASSQLLLSGRATDTQYF. The DNA of the CDR3 is TGTGCCAGCAGCCAACTACTACTCAGCGGGAGGGCTACAGATACGCAGTATTTT. Combining the CDR3 with reference TRBV14 and TRBJ2-3 gives the whole variable domain EAGVTQFPSHSVIEKGQTVTLRCDPISGHDNLYWYRRVMGKEIKFLLHFVKESKQDESGMPNNRFLAERTGGTYSTLKVQPAELEDSGVYFCASSQLLLSGRATDTQYFGPGTRLTVL.

The gene calls are TRBV10-3 and TRBJ1-6, with D possibly TRBD1 on 6 matching bases. Trimming removed 6 bases from V and 7 bases from J, with 10 bases in between. CDR1 and CDR2 (germline): ENHRY, SYGVKD. The CDR3 totals 13 residues. The CDR3 protein is CAIRDSPNSPLHF. CDR3 nucleotides: TGTGCCATCAGGGACAGCCCCAATTCACCCCTCCACTTT.

The chain employs TRBV13 and TRBJ2-1; no definite D call. Per the germline V gene, CDR1 is PRHDT and CDR2 is FYEKMQ (reference sequence). V was cut by 8 bases and J by 1 base, with 12 bases left in between. The CDR3 has 14 amino acids. Written as DNA, the CDR3 is TGTGCCAGCCTCGACTCAAGTTCCTACAATGAGCAGTTCTTC. It specifies CASLDSSSYNEQFF.

The V and J genes are TRBV14 and TRBJ1-2, with D possibly being TRBD1 (5 bases). CDR3 length equals 15 residues. Germline CDR1 is SGHDN and CDR2 is FVKESK. Between the trimmed V and J ends, which lost 0 bases and 6 bases, there was a span of 14 bases. The CDR3 DNA reads TGTGCCAGCAGCCAAGAACAGGTGAAAGCCCATGGCTACACCTTC. This sequence encodes CASSQEQVKAHGYTF.

This clone was seen only once. This sequence joins TRBV11-2 and TRBJ2-1; D remains unclear. Trimming pared 0 bases from V and 0 bases from J, leaving 9 bases between. CDR3 length equals 16 residues. The germline CDR1 and CDR2 sequences are SGHAT and FQNNGV. In DNA form, the CDR3 reads TGTGCCAGCAGCTTAGATTTGGGCGTCTCCTACAATGAGCAGTTCTTC. This sequence encodes CASSLDLGVSYNEQFF.